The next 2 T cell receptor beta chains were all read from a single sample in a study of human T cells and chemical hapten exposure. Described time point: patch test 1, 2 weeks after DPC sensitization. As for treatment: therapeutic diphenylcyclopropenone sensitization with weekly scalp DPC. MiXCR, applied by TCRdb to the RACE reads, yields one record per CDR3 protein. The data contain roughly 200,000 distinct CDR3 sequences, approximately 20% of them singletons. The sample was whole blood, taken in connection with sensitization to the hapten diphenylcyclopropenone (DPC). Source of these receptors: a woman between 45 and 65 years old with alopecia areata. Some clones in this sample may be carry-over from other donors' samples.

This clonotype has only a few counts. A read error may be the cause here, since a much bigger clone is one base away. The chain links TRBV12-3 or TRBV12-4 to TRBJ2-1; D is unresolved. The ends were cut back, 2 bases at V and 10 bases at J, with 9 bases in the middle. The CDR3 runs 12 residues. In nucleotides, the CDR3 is TGTGCCAGCAGTTTAAGTTCGTGGGAGCAGTTCTTC. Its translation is CASSLSSWEQFF.

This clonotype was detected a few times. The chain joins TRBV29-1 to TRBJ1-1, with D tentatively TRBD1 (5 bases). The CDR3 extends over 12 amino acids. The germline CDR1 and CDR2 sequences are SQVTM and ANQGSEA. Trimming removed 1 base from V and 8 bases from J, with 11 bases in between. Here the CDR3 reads CSVEGGPLEAFF. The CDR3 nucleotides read TGCAGCGTTGAAGGGGGACCCCTGGAAGCTTTCTTT.